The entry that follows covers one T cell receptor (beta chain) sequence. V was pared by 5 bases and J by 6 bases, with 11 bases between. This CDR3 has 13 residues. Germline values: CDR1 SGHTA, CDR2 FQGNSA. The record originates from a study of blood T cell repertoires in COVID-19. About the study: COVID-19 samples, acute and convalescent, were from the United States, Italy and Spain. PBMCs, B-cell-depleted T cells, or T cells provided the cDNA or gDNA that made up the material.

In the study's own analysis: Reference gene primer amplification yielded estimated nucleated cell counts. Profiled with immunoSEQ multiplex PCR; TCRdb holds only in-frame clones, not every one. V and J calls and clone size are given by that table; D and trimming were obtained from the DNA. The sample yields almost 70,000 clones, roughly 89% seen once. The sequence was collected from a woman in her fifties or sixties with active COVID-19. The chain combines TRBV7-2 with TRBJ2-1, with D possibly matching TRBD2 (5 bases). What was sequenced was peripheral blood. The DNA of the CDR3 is TGTGCCAGCAGCAGGGAGTTTTTCAATGAGCAGTTCTTC. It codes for CASSREFFNEQFF.